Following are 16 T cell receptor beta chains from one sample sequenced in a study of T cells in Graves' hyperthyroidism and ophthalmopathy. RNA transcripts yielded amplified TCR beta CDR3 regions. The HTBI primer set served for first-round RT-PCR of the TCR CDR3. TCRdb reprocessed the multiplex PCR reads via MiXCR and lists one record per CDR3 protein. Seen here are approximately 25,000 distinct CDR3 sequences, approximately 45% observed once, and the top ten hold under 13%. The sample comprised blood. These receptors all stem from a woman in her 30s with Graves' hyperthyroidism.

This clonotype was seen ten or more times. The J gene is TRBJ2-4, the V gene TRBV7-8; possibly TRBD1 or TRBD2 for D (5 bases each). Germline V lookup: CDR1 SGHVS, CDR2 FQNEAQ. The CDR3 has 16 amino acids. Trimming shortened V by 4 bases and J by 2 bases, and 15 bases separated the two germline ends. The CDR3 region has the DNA TGTGCCAGCAGCTCTGCCGTGAGGGGATCCAAAAACATTCAGTACTTC. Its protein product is CASSSAVRGSKNIQYF.

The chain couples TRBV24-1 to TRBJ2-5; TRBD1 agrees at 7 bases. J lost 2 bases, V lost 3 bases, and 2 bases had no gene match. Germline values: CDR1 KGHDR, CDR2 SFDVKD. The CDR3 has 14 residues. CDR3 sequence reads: CATSDVGQQETQYF. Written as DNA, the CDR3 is TGTGCCACCAGTGATGTGGGACAGCAAGAGACCCAGTACTTC.

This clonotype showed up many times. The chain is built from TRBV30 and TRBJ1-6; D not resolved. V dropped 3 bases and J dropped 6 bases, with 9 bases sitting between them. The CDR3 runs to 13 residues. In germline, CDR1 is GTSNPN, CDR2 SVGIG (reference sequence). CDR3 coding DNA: TGTGCCTGGAGATTTGGGAGTAATTCACCCCTCCACTTT. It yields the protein CAWRFGSNSPLHF.

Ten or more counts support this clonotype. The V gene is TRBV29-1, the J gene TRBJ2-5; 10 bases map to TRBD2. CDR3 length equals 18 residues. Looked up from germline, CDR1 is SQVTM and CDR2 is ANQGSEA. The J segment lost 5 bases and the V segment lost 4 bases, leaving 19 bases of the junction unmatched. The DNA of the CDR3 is TGCAGCGTTGCGGGGGGTAGCGGGAGGATCCCCACAGGGGAGACCCAGTACTTC. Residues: CSVAGGSGRIPTGETQYF. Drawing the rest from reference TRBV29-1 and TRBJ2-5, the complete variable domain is SAVISQKPSRDICQRGTSLTIQCQVDSQVTMMFWYRQQPGQSLTLIATANQGSEATYESGFVIDKFPISRPNLTFSTLTVSNMSPEDSSIYLCSVAGGSGRIPTGETQYFGPGTRLLVL.

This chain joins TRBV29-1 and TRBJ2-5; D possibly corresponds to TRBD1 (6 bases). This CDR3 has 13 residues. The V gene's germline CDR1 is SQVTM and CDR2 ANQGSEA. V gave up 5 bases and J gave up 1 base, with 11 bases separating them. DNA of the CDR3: TGCAGCGTTACCGGGACACGCCAAGAGACCCAGTACTTC. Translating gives CSVTGTRQETQYF.

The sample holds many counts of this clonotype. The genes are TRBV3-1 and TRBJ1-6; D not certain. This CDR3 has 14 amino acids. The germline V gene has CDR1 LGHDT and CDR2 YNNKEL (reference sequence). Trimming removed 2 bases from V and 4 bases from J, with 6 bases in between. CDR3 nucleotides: TGTGCCAGCAGCCAAAAGGATTATAATTCACCCCTCCACTTT. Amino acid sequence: CASSQKDYNSPLHF.

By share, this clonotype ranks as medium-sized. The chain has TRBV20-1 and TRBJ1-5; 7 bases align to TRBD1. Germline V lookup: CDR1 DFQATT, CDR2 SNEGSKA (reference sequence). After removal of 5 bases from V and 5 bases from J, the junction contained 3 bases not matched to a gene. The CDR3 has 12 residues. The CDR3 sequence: CSAQTGYQPQHF. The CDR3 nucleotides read TGCAGTGCTCAGACAGGGTATCAGCCCCAGCATTTT.

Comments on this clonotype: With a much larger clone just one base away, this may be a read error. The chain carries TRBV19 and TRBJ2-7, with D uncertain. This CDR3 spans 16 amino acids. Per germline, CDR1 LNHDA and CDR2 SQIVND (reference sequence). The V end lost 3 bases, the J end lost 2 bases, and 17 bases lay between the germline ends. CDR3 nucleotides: TGTGCCAGTAGTATTCCCTCGGGCTATGGGGCCTACGAGCAGTACTTC. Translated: CASSIPSGYGAYEQYF.

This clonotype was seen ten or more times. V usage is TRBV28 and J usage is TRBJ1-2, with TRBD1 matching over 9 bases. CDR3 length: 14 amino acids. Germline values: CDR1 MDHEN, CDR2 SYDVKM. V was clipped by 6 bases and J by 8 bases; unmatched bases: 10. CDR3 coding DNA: TGTGCCAGCAGGGCGCAACAGGGGGCGCTCGGCTACACCTTC. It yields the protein CASRAQQGALGYTF.

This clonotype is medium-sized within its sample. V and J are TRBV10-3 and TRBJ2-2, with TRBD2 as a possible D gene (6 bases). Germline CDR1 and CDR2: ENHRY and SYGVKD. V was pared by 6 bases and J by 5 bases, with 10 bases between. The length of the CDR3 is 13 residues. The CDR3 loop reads CAIRGGSTGELFF. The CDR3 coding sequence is TGTGCCATCAGAGGAGGGAGTACCGGGGAGCTGTTTTTT.

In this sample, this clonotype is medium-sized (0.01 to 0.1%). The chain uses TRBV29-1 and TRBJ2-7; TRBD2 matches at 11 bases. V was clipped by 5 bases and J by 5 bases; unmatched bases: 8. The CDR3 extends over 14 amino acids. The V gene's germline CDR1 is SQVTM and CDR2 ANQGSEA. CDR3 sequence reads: CSVTTSGSLNEQYF. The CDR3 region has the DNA TGCAGCGTTACCACTAGCGGGAGTTTGAACGAGCAGTACTTC.

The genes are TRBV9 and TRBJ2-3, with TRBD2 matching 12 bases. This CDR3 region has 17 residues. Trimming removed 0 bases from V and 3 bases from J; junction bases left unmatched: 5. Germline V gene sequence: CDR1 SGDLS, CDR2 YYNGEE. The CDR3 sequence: CASSVGLAGGGTDTQYF. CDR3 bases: TGTGCCAGCAGCGTAGGGCTAGCGGGAGGGGGGACAGATACGCAGTATTTT. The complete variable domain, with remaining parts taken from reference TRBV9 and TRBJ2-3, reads DSGVTQTPKHLITATGQRVTLRCSPRSGDLSVYWYQQSLDQGLQFLIQYYNGEERAKGNILERFSAQQFPDLHSELNLSSLELGDSALYFCASSVGLAGGGTDTQYFGPGTRLTVL.

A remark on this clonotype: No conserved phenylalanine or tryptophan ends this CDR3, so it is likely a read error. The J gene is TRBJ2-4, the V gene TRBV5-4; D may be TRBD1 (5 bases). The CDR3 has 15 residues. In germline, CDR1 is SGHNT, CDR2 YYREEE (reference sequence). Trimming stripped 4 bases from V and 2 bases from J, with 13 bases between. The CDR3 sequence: CASSRGRGTKNIQYV. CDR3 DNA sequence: TGTGCCAGCAGCCGCGGAAGGGGTACCAAAAACATTCAGTACGTC.

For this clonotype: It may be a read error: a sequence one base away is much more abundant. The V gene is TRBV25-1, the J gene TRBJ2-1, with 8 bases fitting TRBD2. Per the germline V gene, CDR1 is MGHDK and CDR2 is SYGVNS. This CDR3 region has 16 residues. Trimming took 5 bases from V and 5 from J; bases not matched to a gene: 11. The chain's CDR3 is CASSTPRSGSDNEQFF. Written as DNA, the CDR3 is TGTGCCAGCAGTACCCCGAGGAGCGGGAGTGACAATGAGCAGTTCTTC.

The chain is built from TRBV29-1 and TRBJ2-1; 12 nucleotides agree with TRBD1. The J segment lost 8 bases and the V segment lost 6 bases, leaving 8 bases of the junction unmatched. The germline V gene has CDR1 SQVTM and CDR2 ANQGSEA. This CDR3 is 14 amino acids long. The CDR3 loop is CSVGTGGASYEQFF. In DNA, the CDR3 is TGCAGCGTCGGGACAGGGGGCGCATCTTATGAGCAGTTCTTC.

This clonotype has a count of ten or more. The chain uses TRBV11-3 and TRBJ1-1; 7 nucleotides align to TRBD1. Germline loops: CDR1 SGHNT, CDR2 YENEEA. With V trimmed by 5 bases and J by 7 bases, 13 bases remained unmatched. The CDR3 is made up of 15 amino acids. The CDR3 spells CASSAAGQLLGEAFF. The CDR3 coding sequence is TGTGCCAGCAGCGCCGCGGGACAGCTGCTAGGTGAAGCTTTCTTT.